The source of this TCR beta chain is a study of blood T cells in healthy people across ages. V lost 3 bases to trimming and J lost 7 bases, with 13 bases between them. There are 14 residues in the CDR3. Combining a sample-barcoded 5' primer with a J-beta primer mix, a second PCR ran for 7 to 11 cycles. Through a template-switch adaptor with 12 random nucleotides, each cDNA molecule received a tag. TCRdb independently ran MiXCR on the 5' RACE reads; one entry per CDR3 protein. The sample lists under 2 million distinct CDR3 sequences, about 35% seen once, with roughly 10% in the top ten. The sequenced sample consisted of blood. The gene calls are TRBV12-3 or TRBV12-4 and TRBJ1-5; a weak D match, TRBD1 (6 bases). The TCR originated in a woman in her twenties or thirties in good health. CDR3 in DNA: TGTGCCAGCAGTTTTGCGGCAGGGGTCCAGCCCCAGCATTTT. Amino acids: CASSFAAGVQPQHF.